The 8 T cell receptor beta chains presented below share a single source sample, sequenced in a study of shared clonotypes between healthy human individuals. Assay: immunoSEQ multiplex PCR; the TCRdb copy retains only in-frame clones and omits some. The data contain approximately 1,500,000 clones, approximately 98% of them singletons. Sequencing used naive CD4+ T cells sorted from blood. Noted subset: CD45RA+ positively selected. These receptors were taken from a young man in good health.

The chain combines TRBV2 with TRBJ2-7; 8 nucleotides agree with TRBD1. The CDR3 extends over 14 amino acids. Germline CDR1 is SNHLY and CDR2 is FYNNEI. The junction had 8 bases not matched to a gene; V was cut back by 7 bases and J by 3 bases. CDR3 protein: CASKGRGQVYEQYF. CDR3 DNA: TGTGCCAGCAAGGGTCGGGGACAGGTCTACGAGCAGTACTTC.

The chain carries TRBV18 and TRBJ2-7; D possibly uses TRBD1 or TRBD2 (6 bases each). V lost 5 bases and J 2 bases, leaving 19 bases between the germline ends. From germline, CDR1 is KGHSH and CDR2 LQKENI. The CDR3 totals 16 residues. The CDR3 protein is CASSSQSGGQTYEQYF. The DNA for the CDR3 is TGTGCCAGCTCAAGTCAAAGTGGGGGGCAGACCTACGAGCAGTACTTC.

The gene calls are TRBV11-2 and TRBJ2-2; D is unclear. The CDR3 sequence is 15 residues long. In germline, CDR1 is SGHAT, CDR2 FQNNGV. Trimming shortened V by 4 bases and J by 1 base, and 10 bases separated the two germline ends. CDR3 nucleotides: TGTGCCAGCAGCTCATCTCCCAGGAACACCGGGGAGCTGTTTTTT. Protein sequence: CASSSSPRNTGELFF.

Only one count was recorded for this clone. The chain is built from TRBV18 and TRBJ2-7; TRBD1 or TRBD2 may be the D gene (5 bases each). The germline V and J ends were trimmed by 2 bases and 3 bases, with 11 bases remaining between them. CDR1 and CDR2 (germline): KGHSH, LQKENI. There are 14 residues in the CDR3. The CDR3: CASSPVSGHYEQYF. For the CDR3, the DNA is TGTGCCAGCTCACCAGTTTCGGGGCACTACGAGCAGTACTTC.

The CDR3 region is CASSLDRLADTQYF. DNA of the CDR3: TGCGCCAGCAGCTTGGACAGGCTCGCAGATACGCAGTATTTT. This chain connects TRBV5-1 to TRBJ2-3; D possibly corresponds to TRBD1 (5 bases). The CDR3 covers 14 residues. Germline V gene sequence: CDR1 SGHRS, CDR2 YFSETQ. V was cut by 0 bases and J by 4 bases, with 9 bases left in between.

V and J are TRBV14 and TRBJ2-3; D possibly corresponds to TRBD1 (5 bases). From germline, CDR1 is SGHDN and CDR2 FVKESK. The length of the CDR3 is 12 residues. Trimming left V 1 base short and J 7 bases short, with 6 bases between. CDR3 residues: CASSQGGNTQYF. The CDR3 DNA follows: TGTGCCAGCAGCCAAGGGGGCAATACGCAGTATTTT.

The chain links TRBV28 to TRBJ1-4; D is uncertain. The CDR3 loop spans 13 amino acids. Germline CDR1 and CDR2: MDHEN and SYDVKM. V lost 3 bases and J lost 6, with 8 bases in between. CDR3 sequence: CASSLGQDEKLFF. The DNA for the CDR3 is TGTGCCAGCAGTTTGGGCCAGGATGAAAAACTGTTTTTT.

V and J are TRBV27 and TRBJ1-3, with 7 bases that match TRBD1. CDR1 and CDR2 from the germline V gene are MNHEY and SMNVEV (reference sequence). CDR3 length: 14 amino acids. With V trimmed by 6 bases and J by 8 bases, 10 bases remained unmatched. The CDR3 reads CASRSDRVEHTIYF. Written as DNA, the CDR3 is TGTGCCAGCAGGAGTGACAGGGTTGAACACACCATATATTTT.